The sequence of this T cell receptor beta chain was determined in a study of T-cell reconstitution after alpha-beta-depleted transplantation in children. The CDR3 is 14 amino acids. The junction had 6 bases not matched to a gene; V was cut back by 5 bases and J by 3 bases. Germline lookup yields CDR1 ENHRY and CDR2 SYGVKD. It was with unique molecular identifiers that the TCRbeta library was prepared. TCRdb re-analysed the PCR reads in MiXCR, keeping a single row per CDR3 protein. Of approximately 210,000 distinct CDR3 sequences in the sample, roughly 18% were seen once. As concerns this clonotype: Its antigen is unknown.

Overall study results and limits: The study reportedly traced alpha-beta T cells about two months after transplant to several hundred expanded graft clones.

This sequence was found in a male patient between 2 and 15 years old who had a stem cell transplant for acute lymphoblastic leukemia, so the T cells may come from the graft donor. The sequenced sample was PBMCs, mostly from graft donor cells, obtained 360 days after TCRalphabeta/CD19-depleted stem cell transplant. The chain recombines TRBV10-3 with TRBJ2-7; 8 positions match TRBD1. CDR3 residues: CAISSGGAGYEQYF. CDR3 coding DNA: TGTGCCATCAGTTCAGGGGGCGCGGGCTACGAGCAGTACTTC.